This T cell receptor beta chain derives from a study of shared clonotypes between healthy human individuals. Broader study findings: Relative to their counterparts shared across all four donors, non-shared clonotypes exhibited diminished generation probabilities. Naive CD4 clonotypes were shared across several donors at roughly 5.5%.

Across several immunoSEQ plates, the genomic DNA of each subset was split evenly. Sequenced by immunoSEQ multiplex PCR; TCRdb stores in-frame clones only, minus some. The sample shows 2 million to 2.5 million clones, approximately 94% of them seen only once. Germline V gene lookup returns CDR1 LNHNV and CDR2 YYDKDF (reference sequence). The CDR3 totals 13 residues. The V end was cut by 0 bases, the J end by 6 bases, with 7 bases between. As for this clone: The antigen remains unidentified.

This clonotype was sampled from a man younger than 35 in good health. The V call is TRBV15, the J call TRBJ2-3, with unresolved D. Source material: naive CD4+ T cells sorted from blood. As for subset: CD45RA+ positively selected. The CDR3 spells CATSREYWDTQYF. Written as DNA, the CDR3 is TGTGCCACCAGCAGAGAGTATTGGGATACGCAGTATTTT.